A single sample is the source of the 30 T cell receptor beta chains below, sequenced in a study of blood T cell repertoires in COVID-19. Some clones are missing from TCRdb's copy, which holds only in-frame ones; the method was immunoSEQ multiplex PCR. The table includes about 320,000 clones, around 82% detected once. Specimen: peripheral blood. These receptors originate from a woman aged 45 to 65 with acute or convalescent COVID-19.

This clone came up once. The chain links TRBV18 to TRBJ2-2; 7 bases line up with TRBD2. Trimming took 6 bases from V and 6 from J; bases not matched to a gene: 10. This CDR3 spans 15 amino acids. Germline assignment: CDR1 KGHSH and CDR2 LQKENI. Here the CDR3 DNA reads TGTGCCAGCTCCCAGCTGGTGACTAGCTCCGGGGAGCTGTTTTTT. Amino acids: CASSQLVTSSGELFF.

In this sample, this clone turned up once. The V call is TRBV7-3, the J call TRBJ2-2; D is possibly TRBD1 (5 bases). V shed 2 bases and J shed 5 bases, with 12 bases lying between them. CDR1 and CDR2 from the germline V gene are SGHTA and FQGTGA. The CDR3 totals 15 residues. The CDR3 region is CASSLQPGLTGELFF. DNA of the CDR3: TGTGCCAGCAGCTTACAGCCAGGGCTAACCGGGGAGCTGTTTTTT. The entire variable domain, with the rest obtained from reference TRBV7-3 and TRBJ2-2, is as follows: GAGVSQTPSNKVTEKGKYVELRCDPISGHTALYWYRQSLGQGPEFLIYFQGTGAADDSGLPNDRFFAVRPEGSVSTLKIQRTERGDSAVYLCASSLQPGLTGELFFGEGSRLTVL.

The rearrangement joins TRBV24-1 to TRBJ2-1; TRBD2 aligns across 12 bases. CDR3 length: 18 residues. CDR1 and CDR2 (germline): KGHDR, SFDVKD. Germline trimming cut 2 bases from V and 3 bases from J; bases unmatched to any gene: 7. The CDR3 spells CATSDSMTSGGRYNEQFF. CDR3 in DNA: TGTGCCACCAGTGATTCGATGACTAGCGGGGGCCGCTACAATGAGCAGTTCTTC.

The chain joins TRBV5-4 to TRBJ2-5; 9 nucleotides line up with TRBD1. CDR1 and CDR2 (germline): SGHNT, YYREEE (reference sequence). Trimming removed 3 bases from V and 5 bases from J; junction bases left unmatched: 14. The length of the CDR3 is 17 residues. As DNA, the CDR3 is TGTGCCAGCAGCTCCCCCGGGACAGGGTTAGGACAGGAGACCCAGTACTTC. Its protein product is CASSSPGTGLGQETQYF. The full variable domain, rest sourced from reference TRBV5-4 and TRBJ2-5, is ETGVTQSPTHLIKTRGQQVTLRCSSQSGHNTVSWYQQALGQGPQFIFQYYREEENGRGNFPPRFSGLQFPNYSSELNVNALELDDSALYLCASSSPGTGLGQETQYFGPGTRLLVL.

This rearrangement joins TRBV6-5 to TRBJ2-2; 8 nucleotides agree with TRBD1. The CDR3 runs 15 residues. Germline CDR1 reads MNHEY; CDR2 reads SVGAGI. With 7 bases clipped from V and 1 base from J, the junction kept 5 bases outside the gene matches. The CDR3 DNA sequence: TGTGCCAGCACCGACAGGGGATTGAACACCGGGGAGCTGTTTTTT. It is translated as CASTDRGLNTGELFF.

V and J are TRBV27 and TRBJ2-1; 12 bases are shared with TRBD2. Trimming took 0 bases from V and 10 from J; bases not matched to a gene: 1. The CDR3 loop spans 14 amino acids. Germline CDR1 and CDR2: MNHEY and SMNVEV (reference sequence). The CDR3 region is CASSLSGLAGEQFF. As DNA, the CDR3 is TGTGCCAGCAGTTTATCAGGACTAGCGGGAGAGCAGTTCTTC.

The V gene is TRBV5-5, the J gene TRBJ1-2, with D unresolved. Per the germline V gene, CDR1 is SGHKS and CDR2 is YYEKEE (reference sequence). The CDR3 runs to 13 residues. V shed 0 bases and J shed 4 bases, with 7 bases lying between them. The CDR3 loop is CASSLDPVYGYTF. CDR3 DNA sequence: TGTGCCAGCAGCTTGGATCCAGTCTATGGCTACACCTTC.

The CDR3 region is CASSPPKVRVMGGRQPQHF. The CDR3 nucleotides are TGTGCCAGCAGCCCTCCAAAAGTCAGAGTAATGGGGGGACGCCAGCCCCAGCATTTT. This rearrangement joins TRBV14 to TRBJ1-5, with D possibly being TRBD1 (5 bases). V was cut by 4 bases and J by 7 bases, with 29 bases left in between. The germline gives CDR1 SGHDN, CDR2 FVKESK. There are 19 residues in the CDR3.

The chain has TRBV5-5 and TRBJ1-6; TRBD1 matches 10 bases. CDR3 length: 15 residues. CDR1 is SGHKS, CDR2 YYEKEE, per germline (reference sequence). Trimming at V came to 3 bases and at J to 7 bases, leaving 4 bases not matched to a gene. The CDR3 region has the DNA TGTGCCAGCAGCTGGGGGACAGGGGAAAATTCACCCCTCCACTTT. It translates to CASSWGTGENSPLHF.

J is TRBJ2-1 and V is TRBV13; D is undetermined. Germline V gene data show CDR1 as PRHDT and CDR2 as FYEKMQ (reference sequence). The CDR3 runs to 15 residues. The ends were cut back, 0 bases at V and 6 bases at J, with 12 bases in the middle. For the CDR3, the DNA is TGTGCCAGCAGCTTAGGCCCTCGCGGAACCAATGAGCAGTTCTTC. It codes for CASSLGPRGTNEQFF.

As DNA, the CDR3 is TGTGCCAGCAGACTCAACCGGGACAGAAACACTGAAGCTTTCTTT. It encodes CASRLNRDRNTEAFF. The J gene is TRBJ1-1, the V gene TRBV6-5, with 7 bases that match TRBD1. J was trimmed by 2 bases and V by 6 bases; bases with no gene match: 9. Germline V gene data show CDR1 as MNHEY and CDR2 as SVGAGI. The CDR3 length is 15 residues.

The DNA for the CDR3 is TGTGCCATCACCAATGCAGAGACAGGGGGCTATGGCTACACCTTC. This encodes CAITNAETGGYGYTF. The chain links TRBV10-3 to TRBJ1-2; TRBD1 matches 9 bases. CDR1 ENHRY and CDR2 SYGVKD come from the germline V gene. V lost 7 bases, J lost 4 bases, and 10 bases stayed unmatched. The CDR3 contains 15 residues.

The chain couples TRBV19 to TRBJ1-1; D is uncertain. The V gene's germline CDR1 is LNHDA and CDR2 SQIVND (reference sequence). The CDR3 loop spans 15 amino acids. V was cut by 5 bases and J by 1 base, with 14 bases left in between. The CDR3: CASSSQRGSNTEAFF. The DNA of the CDR3 is TGTGCCAGTAGTTCCCAGCGAGGGTCGAACACTGAAGCTTTCTTT.

The chain employs TRBV9 and TRBJ1-1; no clear D gene. The ends were cut back, 3 bases at V and 0 bases at J, with 12 bases in the middle. Germline V gene lookup returns CDR1 SGDLS and CDR2 YYNGEE. This CDR3 spans 15 amino acids. Here the CDR3 reads CASSGPLELNTEAFF. The CDR3 nucleotides are TGTGCCAGCAGCGGCCCTCTGGAGTTGAACACTGAAGCTTTCTTT.

The chain combines TRBV4-1 with TRBJ1-2; no clear D gene. This CDR3 region has 16 residues. Trimming stripped 0 bases from V and 2 bases from J, with 13 bases between. CDR1 is MGHRA, CDR2 YSYEKL, per germline. This CDR3 is CASSQEREVSNYGYTF. The DNA of the CDR3 is TGCGCCAGCAGCCAAGAAAGGGAGGTCTCAAACTATGGCTACACCTTC.

The chain carries TRBV5-8 and TRBJ2-3; D unclear. CDR1 SGHTS and CDR2 YDEGEE come from the germline V gene. The ends were cut back, 1 base at V and 4 bases at J, with 7 bases in the middle. The CDR3 has 13 amino acids. CDR3 sequence: CASSLSRADTQYF. CDR3 bases: TGTGCCAGCAGCTTGTCTCGAGCAGATACGCAGTATTTT.

This clone came up a few times. The chain joins TRBV5-4 to TRBJ1-1, with D perhaps matching TRBD1 (5 bases). CDR1 and CDR2 (germline): SGHNT, YYREEE (reference sequence). The CDR3 loop spans 15 amino acids. V was trimmed by 4 bases and J by 2 bases, leaving 15 bases between them. The chain's CDR3 is CASSPPEGVNTEAFF. DNA of the CDR3: TGTGCCAGCAGCCCCCCTGAAGGGGTAAACACTGAAGCTTTCTTT.

The rearrangement joins TRBV9 to TRBJ2-7; D gene unclear. This CDR3 is built from 12 residues. Trimming removed 0 bases from V and 7 bases from J, with 8 bases in between. The germline V gene has CDR1 SGDLS and CDR2 YYNGEE. The CDR3 DNA reads TGTGCCAGCAGCGTAGGTGTCGGGGAGCAGTACTTC. This translates into CASSVGVGEQYF.

The genes are TRBV2 and TRBJ2-3, with a weak D call TRBD2 (5 bases). V lost 5 bases, J lost 5 bases, and 14 bases lay in between. Germline-derived CDR1 and CDR2 are SNHLY and FYNNEI. The CDR3 contains 14 residues. CDR3 amino acids: CASSYAGSQDTQYF. The CDR3 DNA reads TGTGCCAGCAGTTATGCGGGCTCCCAAGATACGCAGTATTTT.

The chain recombines TRBV19 with TRBJ2-2; 7 bases fit TRBD2. The length of the CDR3 is 16 residues. V shed 2 bases, J shed 5 bases, and the junction held 8 bases outside the gene matches. CDR1 is LNHDA and CDR2 is SQIVND in the germline V gene (reference sequence). In DNA form, the CDR3 reads TGTGCCAGTAGTATATGGGGGACTATTTTAACCGGGGAGCTGTTTTTT. It yields the protein CASSIWGTILTGELFF. The full variable domain, with the rest looked up from reference TRBV19 and TRBJ2-2, is DGGITQSPKYLFRKEGQNVTLSCEQNLNHDAMYWYRQDPGQGLRLIYYSQIVNDFQKGDIAEGYSVSREKKESFPLTVTSAQKNPTAFYLCASSIWGTILTGELFFGEGSRLTVL.

The chain links TRBV7-2 to TRBJ2-1; 10 positions agree with TRBD2. Germline V lookup: CDR1 SGHTA, CDR2 FQGNSA. J gave up 9 bases and V 3 bases, and 5 bases lay outside the gene matches. The CDR3 is 14 amino acids. CDR3 nucleotides: TGTGCCAGCAGCTTTAGCGGGGGGTTGAGTGAGCAGTTCTTC. Residues: CASSFSGGLSEQFF.

The V gene is TRBV15, the J gene TRBJ2-2, with a possible D match to TRBD1 (5 bases). Germline lookup yields CDR1 LNHNV and CDR2 YYDKDF (reference sequence). The CDR3 spans 13 residues. Between the trimmed V and J ends, which lost 6 bases and 6 bases, there was a span of 11 bases. The CDR3 DNA sequence: TGTGCCACCAGGCCCCCCAGGGCCGGGGAGCTGTTTTTT. Protein: CATRPPRAGELFF.

The table lists this clone with a count of one. The chain joins TRBV4-1 to TRBJ2-5, with 8 bases matching TRBD2. CDR1 is MGHRA, CDR2 YSYEKL, per germline. CDR3 length equals 16 residues. V shed 1 base, J shed 5 bases, and the junction held 9 bases outside the gene matches. Here the CDR3 reads CASSQVRAGVWETQYF. The CDR3, as DNA: TGCGCCAGCAGCCAAGTAAGAGCGGGGGTTTGGGAGACCCAGTACTTC.

This chain connects TRBV5-4 to TRBJ1-2; D is unresolved. CDR3 size: 12 residues. Trimming removed 0 bases from V and 7 bases from J, with 7 bases in between. CDR1 and CDR2 from the germline V gene are SGHNT and YYREEE (reference sequence). The CDR3 spells CASSLDSSGYTF. CDR3 in DNA: TGTGCCAGCAGCTTGGATAGTTCTGGCTACACCTTC.

The chain links TRBV5-1 to TRBJ1-5; TRBD1 matches 10 bases. The V and J ends lost 4 bases and 5 bases, in that order; junction bases with no gene match: 6. The CDR3 sequence is 15 residues long. Germline-derived CDR1 and CDR2 are SGHRS and YFSETQ. The CDR3 DNA is TGCGCCAGCAGCGCGGGACAGGGGTCGGATCAGCCCCAGCATTTT. It is translated as CASSAGQGSDQPQHF.

This chain uses TRBV30 with TRBJ2-3, with no clear D. The V and J ends lost 3 bases and 5 bases respectively, with 9 bases between them. This CDR3 region has 12 residues. The germline CDR1 and CDR2 sequences are GTSNPN and SVGIG (reference sequence). CDR3: CAWSPPGDTQYF. CDR3 coding DNA: TGTGCCTGGAGCCCACCGGGAGATACGCAGTATTTT.

The chain carries TRBV12-3 or TRBV12-4 and TRBJ1-2; D remains ambiguous. The CDR3 sequence is 13 residues long. Trimming left V 5 bases short and J 4 bases short, with 11 bases between. CDR3 sequence: CASSPADTYGYTF. In DNA form, the CDR3 reads TGTGCCAGCAGTCCAGCTGACACCTATGGCTACACCTTC.

The gene calls are TRBV19 and TRBJ2-1; perhaps TRBD1 as D (5 bases). The germline V and J ends were trimmed by 1 base and 4 bases, with 11 bases remaining between them. The CDR3 extends over 15 amino acids. Germline assignment: CDR1 LNHDA and CDR2 SQIVND (reference sequence). The CDR3 loop reads CASSIAAGSYNEQFF. As DNA, the CDR3 is TGTGCCAGTAGTATAGCGGCAGGGTCGTACAATGAGCAGTTCTTC.

The chain couples TRBV11-3 to TRBJ2-1; the D gene is possibly TRBD1 (5 bases). Germline CDR1 reads SGHNT; CDR2 reads YENEEA. The CDR3 spans 13 residues. V was pared by 3 bases and J by 7 bases, with 10 bases between. The chain's CDR3 is CASSFSGPNEQFF. In DNA, the CDR3 is TGTGCCAGCAGCTTTTCAGGGCCGAATGAGCAGTTCTTC.

This chain uses TRBV6-5 with TRBJ2-7; TRBD1 aligns across 10 bases. Germline loops: CDR1 MNHEY, CDR2 SVGAGI. Trimming at V came to 6 bases and at J to 2 bases, leaving 7 bases not matched to a gene. The CDR3 is 15 residues long. CDR3 sequence reads: CASRRDRGETYEQYV. The CDR3 DNA is TGTGCCAGCAGGCGGGACAGGGGTGAGACCTACGAGCAGTACGTC.